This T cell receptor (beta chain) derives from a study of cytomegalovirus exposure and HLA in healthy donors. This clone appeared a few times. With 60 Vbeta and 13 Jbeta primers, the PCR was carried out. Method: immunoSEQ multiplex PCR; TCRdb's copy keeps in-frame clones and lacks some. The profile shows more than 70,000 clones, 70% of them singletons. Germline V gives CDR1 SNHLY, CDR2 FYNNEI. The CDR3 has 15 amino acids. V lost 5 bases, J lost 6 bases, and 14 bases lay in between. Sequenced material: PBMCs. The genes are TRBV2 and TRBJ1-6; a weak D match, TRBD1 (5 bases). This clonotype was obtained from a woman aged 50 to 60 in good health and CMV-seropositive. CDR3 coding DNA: TGTGCCAGCAGTCGACAGAGTGTTCGTAATTCACCCCTCCACTTT. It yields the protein CASSRQSVRNSPLHF. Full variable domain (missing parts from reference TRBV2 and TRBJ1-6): EPEVTQTPSHQVTQMGQEVILRCVPISNHLYFYWYRQILGQKVEFLVSFYNNEISEKSEIFDDQFSVERPDGSNFTLKIRSTKLEDSAMYFCASSRQSVRNSPLHFGNGTRLTVT.